The 3 T cell receptor beta chains in this list originate from one sample, sequenced in a study of cytomegalovirus exposure and HLA in healthy donors. Vbeta (60) and Jbeta (13) primers were used in the PCR. The table came from immunoSEQ multiplex PCR; TCRdb's copy has only in-frame clones and leaves some out. The sample carries some 130,000 clones, around 77% recorded once. The source material was PBMCs. These receptors all stem from a male donor in good health and CMV-seropositive.

V gene TRBV7-3 combines with J gene TRBJ1-1; unclear D gene. The CDR3 sequence is 13 residues long. V lost 4 bases and J 5 bases, leaving 11 bases between the germline ends. The germline V gene encodes CDR1 SGHTA and CDR2 FQGTGA. The CDR3 bases are TGTGCCAGCAGCTCCGTCGGGTGGACTGAAGCTTTCTTT. Translation gives CASSSVGWTEAFF.

V gene TRBV5-1 combines with J gene TRBJ2-3; 9 bases line up with TRBD2. The CDR3 length is 15 residues. The trim removed 2 bases at V and 6 bases at J, leaving 7 bases unmatched. Germline V gene lookup returns CDR1 SGHRS and CDR2 YFSETQ. CDR3 in DNA: TGCGCCAGCAGCTTCAGCGGGGGGCCCCCGGATACGCAGTATTTT. This encodes CASSFSGGPPDTQYF.

J is TRBJ2-2 and V is TRBV4-2, with 12 positions matching TRBD2. CDR1 is LGHNA, CDR2 YNFKEQ, per germline. The CDR3 totals 19 residues. V shed 0 bases and J 3 bases; nucleotides not matched to a gene: 8. In nucleotides, the CDR3 is TGTGCCAGCAGCCAAGATCTAAAACTAGCGGGAGGCCACACCGGGGAGCTGTTTTTT. Protein: CASSQDLKLAGGHTGELFF.